This T cell receptor (beta chain) was retrieved from a study of tumor and adjacent non-tumor tissue in lung cancer. RNA was extracted from bulk tissue without any cell sorting. More than 3 cm separated this lung sample from the edge of the tumor. To note about this clonotype: One end of the junction varies from germline; a read error may be responsible.

Germline V gives CDR1 MNHNS, CDR2 SASEGT. The CDR3 has 16 amino acids. TCRbeta libraries were built with three rounds of nested PCR, modified from ARM-PCR. TCRdb fed the multiplex PCR reads into MiXCR, producing one record per CDR3 protein. The sample contains 47,000 or so distinct CDR3 sequences, under 75% of which appear only once. The sequenced material came from distant non-tumor lung tissue. The J gene is TRBJ2-5, the V gene TRBV6-1; D perhaps matches TRBD1 (6 bases). The TCR originated in a woman in her seventies with non-small cell lung cancer. The chain's CDR3 is CASSEAFGTHQETQYF. For the CDR3, the DNA is TGTGCCAGCAGTGAAGCATTCGGGACACACCAAGAGACGCAGTACTTC.